These T cell receptor beta chains were read from a single sample in a study of cytomegalovirus exposure and HLA in healthy donors. Assay: immunoSEQ multiplex PCR; the TCRdb copy retains only in-frame clones and omits some. This sample carries some 150,000 clones, more than 80% of them seen once, and the ten largest clones take around 13%. Sequencing was carried out using PBMCs. Receptors originate from a woman between 50 and 59 years old in good health and CMV-seronegative. Each CDR3 is given with its conserved first and last residue. A D gene is named only where the DNA matches it firmly. Clone size is given for some rows only: seen once, a few or many times, or a class if the clone is expanded.

>TRBD2|TRBV6-5|TRBJ2-7|-
CASSSPSSGNSYEQYF
TGTGCCAGCAGTTCCCCCAGTAGCGGGAACTCCTACGAGCAGTACTTC
>-|TRBV14|TRBJ2-7|few
CASSQGARYEQYF
TGTGCCAGCAGCCAAGGGGCGCGCTACGAGCAGTACTTC
>TRBD1|TRBV28|TRBJ2-7|-
CASSQSGQTYEQYF
TGTGCCAGCAGCCAATCGGGACAGACTTACGAGCAGTACTTC
>-|TRBV13|TRBJ2-3|-
CASSLASAVLSTDTQYF
TGTGCCAGCAGCTTAGCGTCGGCGGTCCTTAGCACAGATACGCAGTATTTT
>TRBD2|TRBV19|TRBJ2-4|-
CASNSGGAKNIQYF
TGTGCCAGTAATAGCGGGGGAGCCAAAAACATTCAGTACTTC
>TRBD2|TRBV5-4|TRBJ2-1|-
CAYQRGTSGRKLLNEQFF
TGTGCCTACCAACGAGGGACTAGCGGGAGGAAACTCCTCAATGAGCAGTTCTTC
>TRBD2|TRBV27|TRBJ2-7|-
CASSLGSGRSDEQYF
TGTGCCAGCAGTTTAGGCAGCGGGAGGTCGGACGAGCAGTACTTC
>-|TRBV5-1|TRBJ1-4|-
CASSLLRSNEKLFF
TGCGCCAGCAGCTTGCTACGGTCGAATGAAAAACTGTTTTTT
>TRBD1|TRBV27|TRBJ2-7|-
CASSWGQGGYEQYF
TGTGCCAGCAGTTGGGGACAGGGGGGTTACGAGCAGTACTTC
>TRBD1|TRBV9|TRBJ1-1|few
CASSVRGQGEAFF
TGTGCCAGCAGCGTTAGGGGGCAGGGGGAAGCTTTCTTT
>-|TRBV2|TRBJ2-2|once
CASSGDTGWELFF
TGTGCCAGCAGCGGGGACACGGGATGGGAGCTGTTTTTT
>-|TRBV5-6|TRBJ1-1|-
CASSLRVDTEAFF
TGTGCCAGCAGCTTACGGGTGGACACTGAAGCTTTCTTT
>-|TRBV12-5|TRBJ1-2|-
CASGQLATPGGYTF
TGTGCTAGTGGCCAACTCGCAACCCCGGGTGGCTACACCTTC
>-|TRBV5-8|TRBJ1-5|-
CASSFGDFSNQPQHF
TGTGCCAGCAGCTTCGGGGATTTTAGCAATCAGCCCCAGCATTTT
>-|TRBV7-9|TRBJ2-7|-
CASSEQQGRSYEQYF
TGTGCCAGCAGCGAGCAACAGGGCCGGAGCTACGAGCAGTACTTC
>TRBD2|TRBV11-2|TRBJ2-2|-
CASRKSSGTNTGELFF
TGTGCCAGCAGAAAGTCGAGCGGGACGAACACCGGGGAGCTGTTTTTT
>-|TRBV19|TRBJ2-7|-
CASSRRRGYEQYF
TGTGCCAGTAGTAGGAGGAGGGGTTACGAGCAGTACTTC
>TRBD1|TRBV7-9|TRBJ2-7|-
CASSLQGSEQYF
TGTGCCAGCAGCCTACAGGGGTCGGAGCAGTACTTC
>TRBD1|TRBV4-1|TRBJ2-7|-
CASSRGQGWGEQYF
TGCGCCAGCAGCCGAGGACAGGGATGGGGCGAGCAGTACTTC
>-|TRBV28|TRBJ1-2|-
CATMGTIANYGYTF
TGTGCCACCATGGGCACAATAGCTAACTATGGCTACACCTTC
>-|TRBV28|TRBJ1-5|-
CASSSPLSPRATQHF
TGTGCCAGCAGTTCCCCCCTCTCTCCGCGAGCTACCCAGCATTTT
>TRBD2|TRBV4-2|TRBJ2-3|-
CASSQVREVTDTQYF
TGTGCCAGCAGCCAAGTTCGGGAGGTCACAGATACGCAGTATTTT
>TRBD2|TRBV19|TRBJ2-6|-
CASSIREGPTTGANVLTF
TGTGCCAGTAGTATAAGGGAGGGGCCAACGACTGGGGCCAACGTCCTGACTTTC
>-|TRBV19|TRBJ1-2|few
CASSNTGFGYGYTF
TGTGCCAGTAGTAATACAGGGTTTGGCTATGGCTACACCTTC
>-|TRBV15|TRBJ1-4|-
CATSSASGSEKLFF
TGTGCCACCAGCAGTGCCTCGGGTAGCGAAAAACTGTTTTTT
>-|TRBV15|TRBJ2-7|-
CATSSAAGTLYYEQYF
TGTGCCACCAGCAGTGCAGCCGGGACTCTCTACTACGAGCAGTACTTC
>TRBD1|TRBV19|TRBJ1-1|few
CASSITGANTEAFF
TGTGCCAGTAGTATTACAGGGGCGAACACTGAAGCTTTCTTT
>TRBD2|TRBV6-6|TRBJ2-7|-
CASTQPASGNYEQYF
TGTGCCAGCACGCAACCAGCTAGCGGGAACTACGAGCAGTACTTC
>TRBD2|TRBV4-1|TRBJ2-1|few
CASSPASGRDNEQFF
TGCGCCAGCAGCCCCGCGAGCGGGAGGGACAATGAGCAGTTCTTC
>-|TRBV9|TRBJ2-5|-
CASSVALAAGRETQYF
TGTGCCAGCAGCGTAGCGCTAGCCGCCGGCAGGGAGACCCAGTACTTC
>-|TRBV4-3|TRBJ2-2|-
CASSQRFAGTNTGELFF
TGCGCCAGCAGCCAACGCTTCGCAGGGACGAACACCGGGGAGCTGTTTTTT
>-|TRBV6-1|TRBJ1-5|-
CASSEKGMNQPQHF
TGTGCCAGCAGTGAAAAGGGGATGAATCAGCCCCAGCATTTT
>TRBD2|TRBV9|TRBJ2-2|-
CASSVDAGGGELFF
TGTGCCAGCAGCGTAGACGCGGGGGGCGGGGAGCTGTTTTTT